The 2 T cell receptor beta chains presented below share a single source sample, sequenced in a study of blood T cell repertoires in COVID-19. TCRdb's copy holds only in-frame clones and misses some; the assay was immunoSEQ multiplex PCR. Counted here are some 91,000 clones, less than 85% occurring once; the ten biggest clones make up about 10%. The sequencing sample was made of peripheral blood. These receptors were collected from a human donor in a cohort sampled during active COVID-19.

This clone was detected once. The rearrangement links TRBV5-1 to TRBJ2-5, with a weak D call TRBD2 (6 bases). The CDR3 covers 14 residues. Trimming stripped 4 bases from V and 2 bases from J, with 12 bases between. Looked up from germline, CDR1 is SGHRS and CDR2 is YFSETQ. CDR3: CASSGGTQQETQYF. The CDR3 bases are TGCGCCAGCAGCGGAGGGACCCAACAAGAGACCCAGTACTTC.

This clone was seen just once. The rearrangement links TRBV28 to TRBJ1-5; tentatively, D is TRBD1 (5 bases). This CDR3 contains 16 residues. V was shortened by 2 bases and J by 1 base, with 12 bases between the two germline ends. Per germline, CDR1 MDHEN and CDR2 SYDVKM. The DNA of the CDR3 is TGTGCCAGCAGTTTACCAGGGTTAAGGAGCAATCAGCCCCAGCATTTT. Residues: CASSLPGLRSNQPQHF. Looking up the rest from reference TRBV28 and TRBJ1-5 gives the full variable domain: DVKVTQSSRYLVKRTGEKVFLECVQDMDHENMFWYRQDPGLGLRLIYFSYDVKMKEKGDIPEGYSVSREKKERFSLILESASTNQTSMYLCASSLPGLRSNQPQHFGDGTRLSIL.